This T cell receptor (beta chain) was retrieved from a study of blood T cells in healthy people across ages (dated by TCRdb to between 2015 and 2017). Describing the broader study: In model experiments, template switching captured roughly one uniquely barcoded TCR beta cDNA molecule for every two T cells. To track age-related changes in TCR beta repertoire diversity, the study relied on deep sequencing normalized with unique cDNA molecular identifiers. Two additional independent replicas of 1 million unique cDNA reads from the same blood draw were analyzed for two donors (one aged 18 to 30 and one aged 80 or older). To avoid experimental bias, donors of different ages were randomly spread across the sequencing lanes. The donors were divided into four age groups: young (average around 16 years), middle-aged (approximately 41), aged (62) and long-lived (82).

Counted from cysteine to phenylalanine, this CDR3 has 14 amino acids. The kept DNA is CDR3 alone, 42 bases in frame from the first base. The germline V and J ends show losses of 5 bases and 4 bases respectively, and no gene match explains 6 bases of the junction. The CDR1 and CDR2 encoded by the germline V gene are SGHRS and YFSETQ. Notes on this clonotype: The antigen this receptor binds is unknown. Base-call qualities are not available, and no considerably larger clone is one nucleotide away.

Study-level results and caveats: Total diversity estimates from one million sequenced T cells were considered lower bounds and underestimates. Because profiling used bulk unsorted PBMCs, naive and antigen-experienced compartments could not be compared conclusively. Observed TCR beta diversity per million T cells fell roughly linearly with age, and a significant reduction was already apparent by age roughly 40. Observed TCR beta diversity correlated strongly with the percentage of naive T cells measured by flow cytometry. Compared with the aged group, more naive CD4+ T cells, fewer expanded clones and increased TCR diversity were shown by the long-lived group, suggesting age selection. Because the CMV infection status of the donors was unknown, age-related changes in expanded clonotypes may potentially have been confounded.

Donors were 40 or so systemically healthy Caucasian individuals from Russia aged roughly 6 to 90 years. Each donor gave approximately 9.3 milliliters of peripheral blood, collected into EDTA-treated Vacutainer tubes. Ficoll-Paque density-gradient centrifugation was used to isolate PBMCs, with at least 7 million per sample. Trizol reagent was used to extract total RNA from PBMCs, with at least 6 micrograms per sample. The percentages of naive CD45RAhigh/CD27high T cells were determined by flow cytometry on a PBMC aliquot from every donor. Receptor libraries were prepared by 5' RACE. This sample was sequenced with an Illumina HiSeq 2500. A second roughly 6 to 12 cycle PCR used a sample-barcoded 5' primer and a J-beta primer mix. A template-switch 5' adaptor carrying 12 random nucleotides introduced a unique molecular identifier onto each TCR beta cDNA molecule. Each sample yielded at least 3 million CDR3-containing paired-end reads. All of the RNA was converted into first-strand cDNA using the Mint cDNA synthesis kit, with a TRBC-specific oligonucleotide serving as the primer. Following uracil-DNA glycosylase treatment, a first 18-cycle PCR with universal primers M1SS and BC2_uni_R was performed on all cDNA. As for how the authors treated the data: For normalization, 1 million high-quality reads were randomly selected from each sample, with every read carrying a distinct molecular identifier. Instead of being binned into consensus sequences, reads with shared molecular identifiers were discarded. MiTCR, with a Q25 quality threshold and the strictest error-elimination algorithm, was used for CDR3 identification, clonotype clustering and error correction. A nonparametric unseen species model with Euler transformation was used to estimate a lower bound on total TCR beta diversity. TCRdb trimmed public reads at Q25 via fastp, called clones via MiXCR and kept in-frame beta chains. Rows matching on CDR3 protein sequence are summarized as one entry with the most common DNA and genes. For this entry, the V and J calls and clone size follow TCRdb and not the study's own pipeline. The sample contains about 1.6 million distinct CDR3 sequences, about 32% of them found a single time. Approximately 10% of the sample comes from the top ten.

The clonotype originates from a woman in her thirties in good health. The sample was blood. The V and J segments used are TRBV5-1 and TRBJ1-1; TRBD1 matches 9 bases in the middle. The base sequence is TGCGCCAGCAGAACGGACAGGGGAGGCACTGAAGCTTTCTTT. Its protein reads: CASRTDRGGTEAFF.